This entry describes one T cell receptor beta chain. Its antigen is not identified. The final CDR3 position lacks the conserved phenylalanine or tryptophan, pointing to a likely read error. The DNA is left out, because the CDR3 cannot be placed on it with certainty; the CDR3 is given as TCRdb lists it. The data belong to a study of T cells in Graves' hyperthyroidism and ophthalmopathy. CDR1 and CDR2 (germline): SGHRS, YFSETQ. The CDR3 has 9 residues if both end residues are counted. The study, taken as a whole, reports: Separation of ophthalmopathy from stable hyperthyroidism was achieved by a 13 V-J model. Among thyroid clonotypes expanded above 0.001, most also appeared in blood. Ophthalmopathy prediction by the model preceded onset by a median approximately six months.

Diagnoses used clinical symptoms, serum thyroxine and TRAb, thyroid ultrasound and orbital computed tomography. Template material for amplifying TCR beta CDR3 regions consisted of RNA transcripts. First-round RT-PCR with HTBI primers amplified the TCR CDR3 region. TCRdb fed the multiplex PCR reads into MiXCR, producing one record per CDR3 protein. The data hold approximately 510,000 distinct CDR3 sequences, with about 45% observed a single time. The chain has TRBV5-1 and TRBJ1-3. The sequenced sample was peripheral blood or thyroid tissue (not recorded which). This TCR was recovered from an adult woman with Graves' disease, either hyperthyroidism or ophthalmopathy (not recorded which). The CDR3 sequence is CASSLGQNT.